This TCR beta chain emerged from a study of T cells after yellow fever vaccination (dated 2019 in TCRdb). With respect to the entire study: The SMART-Seq v4 Ultra Low Input RNA kit was used to prepare libraries from fractions with low cell numbers. To track T-cell clones before and after primary and booster YFV17D yellow fever vaccination, bulk TCR alpha and beta repertoires were sequenced longitudinally. The cohort comprised two healthy male donors, one aged 18 to 29 and one aged 30 to 40 years. Blood was drawn at multiple timepoints before and after primary and secondary immunization, with bulk PBMC replicates and cell subsets isolated.

The sample's treatment or condition label, in plain terms: live attenuated yellow fever vaccine strain. At each blood-draw timepoint, two biological replicates of bulk PBMCs were collected. A standard Ficoll-Paque protocol was used to isolate PBMCs from peripheral blood. RNA was extracted with TriZol from bulk PBMCs, CD4 and CD8 fractions, and dextramer-positive and dextramer-negative fractions. This clonotype has a handful of counts. The antigen it binds to is not known. No much larger clone is present one base from it, and per-base qualities are unavailable. There are 15 amino acids in the CDR3, from cysteine to phenylalanine inclusive. Of the read, only the CDR3 DNA is kept; its 45 bases are in frame from base 1. Reading the germline V gene gives CDR1 SGHRS and CDR2 YFSETQ. Clipping removes 2 bases from V and 7 bases from J, with 7 as the unmatched junction base count. TCR cDNA was made using 5'RACE template switching, a step that added a universal primer site and unique molecular identifiers. cDNA synthesis was primed from both the TCR alpha and TCR beta constant segments. Two PCR steps were used to amplify libraries, with sample barcodes and sequencing adapters being added in the second step. Libraries were sequenced on Illumina HiSeq 2500 (2x100 bp) or NovaSeq (2x150 bp). The published analysis was carried out like this. MIGEC was used to demultiplex reads and collapse the reads into UMI consensus sequences, and MiXCR was used for V(D)J alignment. Using edgeR on replicate PBMC samples, clonotypes were called vaccine-responding if FDR was below 0.01 and the log2 fold change was above 5 up to day 15. CD4 or CD8 identity was assigned to each bulk clonotype according to whether the clonotype was present at higher abundance in the sequenced CD4 repertoire or the sequenced CD8 repertoire. TCRdb cleaned the public reads at Q25 with fastp, built clones with MiXCR and kept in-frame beta chains. Each CDR3 protein gets just one entry, which takes the most common genes and DNA from the rows behind it. TCRdb, rather than the study authors, made the V and J calls. Within this sample are roughly 330,000 distinct CDR3 sequences, with 6.8% of them counted one time only. Together, the top ten hold roughly a sixth of the sample.

Study-wide conclusions, independent of this receptor: A small share of clonotypes was detected in both CD4 and CD8 compartments, with the overlap likely arising from convergent recombination. Computational filtering was required because FACS-sorted repertoires could contain abundant contaminating clonotypes from the bulk population. Most clones expanded after primary vaccination were re-detected after the booster (around 96% of CD4 and more than 70% of CD8), suggesting broad memory maintenance. Because only two donors were included in the study, the extent to which the findings can be generalized is limited. Compared with the primary T-cell response, the secondary T-cell response was weaker but faster, peaking on day 5 rather than day 15.

The sequence derives from a man aged 18-30 years who received the YFV17D yellow fever vaccine. Sample: PBMCs, taken approximately 47 days after the first yellow fever vaccination. The rearrangement joined TRBV5-1 to TRBJ2-2; 8 bases in the junction line up with TRBD1. Here the CDR3 is given as CASSFQGAPGGELFF. The DNA sequence reads TGCGCCAGCAGCTTCCAGGGGGCGCCCGGCGGGGAGCTGTTTTTT.